Here is one T cell receptor beta chain with its context. Clones were sequenced by immunoSEQ multiplex PCR, and TCRdb holds only the in-frame ones, with some missing. Among roughly 240,000 clones listed, more than 70% were seen once. CDR1 is MGHDK, CDR2 SYGVNS, per germline. The germline V and J ends were trimmed by 3 bases and 5 bases, with 11 bases remaining between them. The CDR3 is 14 residues long. This sample is part of a study of blood T cell repertoires in COVID-19. This receptor was taken from a woman aged 40 to 50 with acute COVID-19. Sequenced input: PBMCs or T cells enriched from blood (not recorded which). This sequence joins TRBV25-1 and TRBJ1-3; weak D call: TRBD1 (5 bases). CDR3 region: CASSDGRVRNTIYF. CDR3 DNA sequence: TGTGCCAGCAGTGACGGCAGGGTTAGAAACACCATATATTTT.